One sample yielded the 16 T cell receptor beta chains listed below, sequenced in a study of T cells after yellow fever vaccination. TCRdb ran MiXCR on the 5' RACE reads and lists one entry per CDR3 protein. The table has 15,000 to 20,000 distinct CDR3 sequences, around 4% seen once. The specimen was PBMCs, either bulk or a sorted T-cell subset (CD4+, CD8+, memory, or dextramer-sorted; not recorded which), collected 15 days after the yellow fever booster vaccination. The receptors were gathered from a man aged 30 to 45 who received the YFV17D yellow fever vaccine.

This clonotype was found many times. CDR3 amino acids: CASSLLPGNEQFF. DNA of the CDR3: TGTGCCAGCAGCTTACTCCCCGGAAATGAGCAGTTCTTC. The chain recombines TRBV7-9 with TRBJ2-1; D is ambiguous. Germline V gives CDR1 SEHNR, CDR2 FQNEAQ (reference sequence). V gave up 2 bases and J gave up 7 bases, with 9 bases separating them. The CDR3 spans 13 residues. The complete variable domain, with remaining parts taken from reference TRBV7-9 and TRBJ2-1, reads DTGVSQNPRHKITKRGQNVTFRCDPISEHNRLYWYRQTLGQGPEFLTYFQNEAQLEKSRLLSDRFSAERPKGSFSTLEIQRTEQGDSAMYLCASSLLPGNEQFFGPGTRLTVL.

The sample holds many counts of this clonotype. The chain is built from TRBV28 and TRBJ2-5; D ambiguous. V lost 5 bases and J 1 base, leaving 20 bases between the germline ends. The CDR3 covers 17 residues. The germline gives CDR1 MDHEN, CDR2 SYDVKM. CDR3 amino acids: CASSPALGSVRQETQYF. In DNA, the CDR3 is TGTGCCAGCAGTCCTGCCCTAGGCAGCGTTCGCCAAGAGACCCAGTACTTC.

Relative to its sample, this clonotype is medium-sized. CDR3: CASSASPGIEQYF. The CDR3 bases are TGTGCCAGCAGCGCTAGCCCCGGGATCGAGCAGTACTTC. V usage is TRBV9 and J usage is TRBJ2-7; maybe TRBD2 (5 bases). The germline CDR1 and CDR2 sequences are SGDLS and YYNGEE. V shed 3 bases and J shed 6 bases, with 13 bases lying between them. The CDR3 spans 13 residues.

This clonotype is classed as medium-sized. This chain joins TRBV20-1 and TRBJ2-3; 14 nucleotides line up with TRBD2. In germline, CDR1 is DFQATT, CDR2 SNEGSKA (reference sequence). The V segment lost 6 bases and the J segment 4 bases; nucleotides outside the gene matches: 3. The CDR3 runs 14 residues. CDR3 sequence: CSAPGLAGADTQYF. The CDR3, as DNA: TGCAGTGCACCGGGACTAGCGGGGGCAGATACGCAGTATTTT.

The sample holds many counts of this clonotype. The chain's CDR3 is CASSLMGGDLDEQFF. Written as DNA, the CDR3 is TGTGCCAGCAGCTTAATGGGGGGCGATTTGGATGAGCAGTTCTTC. The rearrangement links TRBV7-9 to TRBJ2-1; TRBD1 or TRBD2 may be the D gene (6 bases each). V gave up 2 bases and J gave up 8 bases, with 16 bases separating them. The germline CDR1 and CDR2 sequences are SEHNR and FQNEAQ (reference sequence). The CDR3 is 15 amino acids.

This clonotype was counted ten times or more. The J gene is TRBJ2-2, the V gene TRBV24-1; no reliable D call. The CDR3 is 13 residues long. The V gene's germline CDR1 is KGHDR and CDR2 SFDVKD. Between the trimmed V and J ends, which lost 3 bases and 8 bases, there was a span of 9 bases. CDR3 residues: CATSDPLGGELFF. The CDR3 bases are TGTGCCACCAGTGATCCCCTCGGTGGGGAGCTGTTTTTT.

This clonotype appeared many times. V gene TRBV5-1 combines with J gene TRBJ1-2; TRBD1 agrees at 8 bases. V lost 1 base, J lost 7 bases, and 12 bases stayed unmatched. CDR3 size: 16 residues. Per germline, CDR1 SGHRS and CDR2 YFSETQ. The CDR3 DNA reads as TGCGCCAGCAGCTTGCACAGGGGGGGATCGGACTTTGGCTACACCTTC. Protein product: CASSLHRGGSDFGYTF. Full variable domain (remainder filled in from reference TRBV5-1 and TRBJ1-2): KAGVTQTPRYLIKTRGQQVTLSCSPISGHRSVSWYQQTPGQGLQFLFEYFSETQRNKGNFPGRFSGRQFSNSRSEMNVSTLELGDSALYLCASSLHRGGSDFGYTFGSGTRLTVV.

This clonotype showed up many times. V gene TRBV27 combines with J gene TRBJ2-5; TRBD1 matches 9 bases. CDR1 and CDR2 (germline): MNHEY, SMNVEV (reference sequence). V lost 3 bases to trimming and J lost 5 bases; unmatched junction nucleotides: 10. The CDR3 length is 16 residues. CDR3 protein: CASSLGTGGDLETQYF. The CDR3 DNA reads as TGTGCCAGCAGTTTGGGCACAGGGGGCGATCTGGAGACCCAGTACTTC.

This clonotype has a count of ten or more. This sequence joins TRBV23-1 and TRBJ2-6, with TRBD2 matching over 8 bases. TRBV23-1 is an open reading frame whose function is uncertain. After removal of 6 bases from V and 2 bases from J, the junction contained 12 bases not matched to a gene. This CDR3 is built from 18 residues. CDR3 amino acids: CASSHREGIHPGANVLTF. The CDR3 DNA reads TGCGCCAGCAGCCACCGGGAGGGGATTCACCCTGGGGCCAACGTCCTGACTTTC.

As for this clonotype: A much larger clone sits a single nucleotide away, making a read error possible. The genes are TRBV9 and TRBJ2-1, with D tentatively TRBD1 or TRBD2 (5 bases each). This CDR3 has 16 residues. The V gene's germline CDR1 is SGDLS and CDR2 YYNGEE. The V gene lost 3 bases and the J gene lost 7 bases, with 20 bases spanning the gap. The CDR3 region is CASSERGGLSKNEQFF. The CDR3, as DNA: TGTGCCAGCAGCGAGAGGGGCGGGTTATCCAAGAATGAGCAGTTCTTC.

This clonotype is judged medium-sized. The chain couples TRBV12-3 or TRBV12-4 to TRBJ1-2, with 7 bases fitting TRBD1. The V and J ends lost 8 bases and 8 bases, in that order; junction bases with no gene match: 14. This CDR3 comprises 14 residues. As DNA, the CDR3 is TGTGCCAGCGGCGGGGCAAACAGGGGACGAGGCTACACCTTC. Translating it yields CASGGANRGRGYTF.

This clonotype was counted at least ten times. The chain carries TRBV7-3 and TRBJ2-7; D gene unclear. CDR1 is SGHTA and CDR2 is FQGTGA in the germline V gene. Trimming took off 2 bases at V and 0 bases at J, with 5 bases between the two ends. The CDR3 has 13 residues. The CDR3 region is CASSLGPSYEQYF. The CDR3 bases are TGTGCCAGCAGCTTAGGCCCCTCCTACGAGCAGTACTTC.

This clonotype came up many times. The rearrangement uses TRBV6-6 and TRBJ2-3; D is ambiguous. Trimming left V 8 bases short and J 3 bases short, with 9 bases between. This CDR3 region has 12 residues. CDR1 MNHNY and CDR2 SVGAGI come from the germline V gene (reference sequence). CDR3 region: CASATQTDTQYF. The CDR3 nucleotides are TGTGCCAGCGCGACCCAGACAGATACGCAGTATTTT.

By its share, this clonotype is medium-sized (0.01 to 0.1%). The CDR3 protein is CASHLRVSYEQYF. The CDR3 nucleotides read TGTGCCAGTCACCTCAGGGTGTCCTACGAGCAGTACTTC. The rearrangement links TRBV2 to TRBJ2-7; D might be TRBD1 (5 bases). Germline CDR1 is SNHLY and CDR2 is FYNNEI. Deletions cut 9 bases from V and 1 base from J, with 13 bases between. There are 13 residues in the CDR3.

The table lists this clonotype with many counts. V and J are TRBV18 and TRBJ2-3; D gene ambiguous. The CDR3 sequence is 11 residues long. Trimming left V 3 bases short and J 5 bases short, with 3 bases between. Germline CDR1 reads KGHSH; CDR2 reads LQKENI. Here the CDR3 reads CASSPQDTQYF. The CDR3 nucleotides read TGTGCCAGCTCACCGCAAGATACGCAGTATTTT.

This clonotype was picked up many times. The chain employs TRBV7-2 and TRBJ2-1; D call uncertain. V lost 4 bases to trimming and J lost 3 bases, with 10 bases between them. Germline V gene data show CDR1 as SGHTA and CDR2 as FQGNSA. There are 14 residues in the CDR3. CDR3 sequence (DNA): TGTGCCAGCAGCTCGGAGCGACTCTACAATGAGCAGTTCTTC. Amino acid sequence: CASSSERLYNEQFF.